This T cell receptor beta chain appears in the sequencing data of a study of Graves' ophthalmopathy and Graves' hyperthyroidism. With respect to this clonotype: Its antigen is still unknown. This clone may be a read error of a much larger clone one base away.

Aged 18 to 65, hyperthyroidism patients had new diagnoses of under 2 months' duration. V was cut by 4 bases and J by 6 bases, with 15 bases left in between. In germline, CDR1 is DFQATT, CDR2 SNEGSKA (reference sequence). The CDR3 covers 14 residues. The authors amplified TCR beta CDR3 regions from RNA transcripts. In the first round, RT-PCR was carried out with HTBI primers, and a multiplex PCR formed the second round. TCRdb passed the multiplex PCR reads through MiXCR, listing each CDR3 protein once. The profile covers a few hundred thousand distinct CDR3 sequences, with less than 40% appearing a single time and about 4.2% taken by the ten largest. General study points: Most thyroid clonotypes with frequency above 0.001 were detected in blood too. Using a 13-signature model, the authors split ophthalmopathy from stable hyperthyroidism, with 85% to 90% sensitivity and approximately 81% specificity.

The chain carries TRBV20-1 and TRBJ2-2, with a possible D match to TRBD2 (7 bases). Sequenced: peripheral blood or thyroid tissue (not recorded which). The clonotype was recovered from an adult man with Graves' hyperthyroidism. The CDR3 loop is CSAKDAGAAGELFF. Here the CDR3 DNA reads TGCAGTGCTAAAGATGCGGGGGCAGCCGGGGAGCTGTTTTTT.